Presented here are 2 T cell receptor beta chains from one specimen sequenced in a study of cytomegalovirus exposure and HLA in healthy donors. PCR used 60 Vbeta primers and 13 Jbeta primers. Here immunoSEQ multiplex PCR was the method, and the copy in TCRdb shows in-frame clones only, minus some. The sample has approximately 42,000 clones. Sequencing was carried out using PBMCs. These receptors all come from a male donor in good health and CMV-seronegative.

The genes are TRBV14 and TRBJ2-3; D is uncertain. This CDR3 is built from 12 residues. V shed 5 bases and J shed 2 bases, with 5 bases lying between them. Germline-derived CDR1 and CDR2 are SGHDN and FVKESK. The CDR3: CASSEFTDTQYF. For the CDR3, the DNA is TGTGCCAGCAGCGAGTTCACAGATACGCAGTATTTT. Full variable domain (rest looked up from reference TRBV14 and TRBJ2-3): EAGVTQFPSHSVIEKGQTVTLRCDPISGHDNLYWYRRVMGKEIKFLLHFVKESKQDESGMPNNRFLAERTGGTYSTLKVQPAELEDSGVYFCASSEFTDTQYFGPGTRLTVL.

The chain couples TRBV28 to TRBJ2-7, with 16 bases matching TRBD2. This CDR3 spans 16 amino acids. The ends lost 6 bases at V and 4 bases at J; junction bases unmatched: 6. CDR1 and CDR2 (germline): MDHEN, SYDVKM. Here the CDR3 DNA reads TGTGCCAGCAGACTCGGGACTAGCGGGAGGGGATACGAGCAGTACTTC. Its protein product is CASRLGTSGRGYEQYF.